This T cell receptor (beta chain) derives from a study of cytomegalovirus exposure and HLA in healthy donors. Study observations and caveats: Accurate prediction of most subjects' HLA-A and HLA-B alleles from TCR beta sequences was reported. In a later analysis, at a false discovery rate of 0.05, 16,951 TCR beta sequences were associated with HLA alleles.

Both 60 Vbeta primers and 13 Jbeta primers went into the PCR. Profiled with immunoSEQ multiplex PCR; TCRdb holds only in-frame clones, not every one. The sample gives around 170,000 clones, approximately 80% of which show up once; around 2.2% is in the top ten. Note on this clone: Its specificity is not known.

With 2 bases removed from V and 4 bases from J, the gap between germline ends came to 8 bases. The CDR3 contains 13 residues. CDR1 is MGHRA, CDR2 YSYEKL, per germline. The chain uses TRBV4-1 and TRBJ1-2, with D possibly TRBD1 on 5 matching bases. This sequence was found in a man between 60 and 70 years old in good health and CMV-seronegative. Material for sequencing was PBMCs. CDR3 bases: TGCGCCAGCAGCCAATCGGGACTCTATGGCTACACCTTC. Amino acid sequence: CASSQSGLYGYTF.